This TCR beta chain came from a study of identical twins. Study-wide results and caveats: Conclusions came from cross-sectional statistical analysis, not from following the same donors. Compared with models, monozygotic twins showed more out-of-frame TCR alpha sharing.

Healthy Caucasian donors formed the entire cohort. A few counts support this clonotype. Its antigen remains unidentified. TCRdb reanalysed the 5' RACE reads using MiXCR and keeps one entry per CDR3 protein. The sample lists 1.5 million to 2 million distinct CDR3 sequences, 25% to 35% occurring once. Germline CDR1 is MGHRA and CDR2 is YSYEKL. The CDR3 has 16 amino acids. Trimming at V came to 4 bases and at J to 2 bases, leaving 8 bases not matched to a gene. Sequenced input: cord blood. V usage is TRBV4-1 and J usage is TRBJ2-7; TRBD2 matches at 10 bases. This TCR came from a newborn girl in good health. The CDR3 loop is CASSRGLAEVPYEQYF. The CDR3 DNA reads as TGCGCCAGCAGCCGCGGACTAGCGGAGGTTCCCTACGAGCAGTACTTC.